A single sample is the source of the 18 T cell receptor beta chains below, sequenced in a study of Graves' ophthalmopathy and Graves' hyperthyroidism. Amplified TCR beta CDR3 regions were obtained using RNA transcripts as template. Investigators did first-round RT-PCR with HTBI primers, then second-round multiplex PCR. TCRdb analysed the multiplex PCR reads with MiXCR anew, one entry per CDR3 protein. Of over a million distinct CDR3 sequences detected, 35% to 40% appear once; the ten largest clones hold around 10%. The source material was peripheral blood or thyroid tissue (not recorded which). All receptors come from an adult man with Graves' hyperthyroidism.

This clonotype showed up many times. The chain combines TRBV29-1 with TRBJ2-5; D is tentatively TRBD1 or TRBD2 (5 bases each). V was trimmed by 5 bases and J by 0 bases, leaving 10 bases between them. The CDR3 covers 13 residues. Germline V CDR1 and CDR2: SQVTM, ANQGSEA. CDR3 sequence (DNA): TGCAGCGTTACTGGGGGATACCAAGAGACCCAGTACTTC. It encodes CSVTGGYQETQYF. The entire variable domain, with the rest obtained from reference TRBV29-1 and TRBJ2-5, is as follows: SAVISQKPSRDICQRGTSLTIQCQVDSQVTMMFWYRQQPGQSLTLIATANQGSEATYESGFVIDKFPISRPNLTFSTLTVSNMSPEDSSIYLCSVTGGYQETQYFGPGTRLLVL.

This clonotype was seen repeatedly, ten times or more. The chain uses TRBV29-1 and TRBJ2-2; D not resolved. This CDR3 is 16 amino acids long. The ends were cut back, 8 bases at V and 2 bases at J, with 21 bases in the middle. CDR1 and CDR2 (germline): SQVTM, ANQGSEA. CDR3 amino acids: CSIRRPQHENTGELFF. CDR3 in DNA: TGCAGCATCCGACGGCCGCAGCACGAAAACACCGGGGAGCTGTTTTTT.

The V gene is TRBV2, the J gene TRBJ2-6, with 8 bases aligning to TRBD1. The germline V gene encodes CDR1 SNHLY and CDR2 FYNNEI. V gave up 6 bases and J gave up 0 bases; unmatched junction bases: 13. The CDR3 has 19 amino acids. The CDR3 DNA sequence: TGTGCCAGCAGCGCAGACAGGGGAACCAAGAGCTCTGGGGCCAACGTCCTGACTTTC. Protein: CASSADRGTKSSGANVLTF.

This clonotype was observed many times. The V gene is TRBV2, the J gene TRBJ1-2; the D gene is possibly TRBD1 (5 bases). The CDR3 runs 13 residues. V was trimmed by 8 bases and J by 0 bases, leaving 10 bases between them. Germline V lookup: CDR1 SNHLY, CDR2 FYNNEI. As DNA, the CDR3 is TGTGCCAGCGGGACGGCGACTAACTATGGCTACACCTTC. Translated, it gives CASGTATNYGYTF.

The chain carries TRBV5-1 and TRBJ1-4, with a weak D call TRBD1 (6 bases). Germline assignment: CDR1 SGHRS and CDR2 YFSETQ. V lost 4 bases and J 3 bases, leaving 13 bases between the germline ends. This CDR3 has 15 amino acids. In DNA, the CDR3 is TGCGCCAGCAGCGTAACAGGGTCCTCTAATGAAAAACTGTTTTTT. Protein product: CASSVTGSSNEKLFF.

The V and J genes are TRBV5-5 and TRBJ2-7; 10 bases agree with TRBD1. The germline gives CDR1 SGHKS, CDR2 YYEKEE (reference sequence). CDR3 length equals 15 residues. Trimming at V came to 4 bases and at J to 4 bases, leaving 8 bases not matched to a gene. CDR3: CASSTAGTGVYEQYF. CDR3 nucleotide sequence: TGTGCCAGCAGCACCGCCGGGACAGGGGTGTACGAGCAGTACTTC.

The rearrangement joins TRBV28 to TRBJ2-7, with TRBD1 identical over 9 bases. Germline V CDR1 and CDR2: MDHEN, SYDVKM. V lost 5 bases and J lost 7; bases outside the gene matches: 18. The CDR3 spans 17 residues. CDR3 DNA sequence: TGTGCCAGCAGTCCCGGACAGGGGAAAGGCCTCGGGATGGAGCAGTACTTC. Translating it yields CASSPGQGKGLGMEQYF.

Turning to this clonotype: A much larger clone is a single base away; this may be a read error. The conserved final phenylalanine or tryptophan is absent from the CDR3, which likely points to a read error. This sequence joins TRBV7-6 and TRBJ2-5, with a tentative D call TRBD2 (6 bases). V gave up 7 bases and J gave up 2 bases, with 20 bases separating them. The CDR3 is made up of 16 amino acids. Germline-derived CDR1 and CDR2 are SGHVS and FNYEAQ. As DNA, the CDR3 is TGTGCCAGCATCCGAAGTTTGGCGGGGAATCAAGAGACCCAGTACGTC. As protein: CASIRSLAGNQETQYV.

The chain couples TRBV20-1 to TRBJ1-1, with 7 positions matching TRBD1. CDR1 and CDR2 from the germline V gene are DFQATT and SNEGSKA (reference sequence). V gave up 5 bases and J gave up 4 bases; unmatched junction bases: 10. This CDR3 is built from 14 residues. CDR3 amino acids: CSADETGRATEAFF. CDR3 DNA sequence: TGCAGTGCTGACGAGACAGGGAGGGCCACTGAAGCTTTCTTT.

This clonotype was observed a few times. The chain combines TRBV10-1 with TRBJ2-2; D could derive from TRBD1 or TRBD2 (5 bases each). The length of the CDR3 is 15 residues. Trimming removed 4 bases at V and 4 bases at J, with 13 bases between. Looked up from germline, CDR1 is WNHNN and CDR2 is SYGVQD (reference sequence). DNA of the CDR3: TGCGCCAGCAGTGGGGGGTCGGCTGTCACCGGGGAGCTGTTTTTT. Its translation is CASSGGSAVTGELFF.

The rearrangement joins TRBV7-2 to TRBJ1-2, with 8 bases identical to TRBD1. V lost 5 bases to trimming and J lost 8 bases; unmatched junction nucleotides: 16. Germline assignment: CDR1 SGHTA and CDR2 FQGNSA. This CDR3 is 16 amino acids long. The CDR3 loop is CASSPTRGQEHKGYTF. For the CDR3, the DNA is TGTGCCAGCAGCCCAACCCGGGGACAGGAGCATAAGGGCTACACCTTC.

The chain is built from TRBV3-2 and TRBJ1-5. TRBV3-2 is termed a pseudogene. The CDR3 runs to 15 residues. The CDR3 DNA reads TGTACCAGCAGCCAAGATCTTACGCTGCATCAGCCCCAGCATTTT. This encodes CTSSQDLTLHQPQHF.

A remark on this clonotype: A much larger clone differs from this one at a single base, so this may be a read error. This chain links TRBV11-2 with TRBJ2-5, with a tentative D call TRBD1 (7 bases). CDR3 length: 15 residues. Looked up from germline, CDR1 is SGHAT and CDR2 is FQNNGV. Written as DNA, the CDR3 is TGCGCCAGCAGCAGTCAAAGACAGGGTGGGGAGGCCCAGTACTTC. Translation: CASSSQRQGGEAQYF.

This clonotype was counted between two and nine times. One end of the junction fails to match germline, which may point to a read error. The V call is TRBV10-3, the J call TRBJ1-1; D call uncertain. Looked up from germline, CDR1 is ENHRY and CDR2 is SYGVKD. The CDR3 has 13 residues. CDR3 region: CASSWEANTEAFF. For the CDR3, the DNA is TGTGCCAGCAGTTGGGAGGCGAACACTGAAGCCTTCTTT.

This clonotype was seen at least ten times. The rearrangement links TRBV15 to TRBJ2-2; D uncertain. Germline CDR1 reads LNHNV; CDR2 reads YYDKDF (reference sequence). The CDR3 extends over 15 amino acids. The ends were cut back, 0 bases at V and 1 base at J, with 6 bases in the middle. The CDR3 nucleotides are TGTGCCACCAGCAGAGACAGGAAGAACACCGGGGAGCTGTTTTTT. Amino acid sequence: CATSRDRKNTGELFF.

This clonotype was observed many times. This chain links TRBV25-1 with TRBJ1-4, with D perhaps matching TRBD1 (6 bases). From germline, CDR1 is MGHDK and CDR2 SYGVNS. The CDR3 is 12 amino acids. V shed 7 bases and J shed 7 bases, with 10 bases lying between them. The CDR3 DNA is TGTGCCAGCACGGACAGATTTGAAAAACTGTTTTTT. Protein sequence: CASTDRFEKLFF.

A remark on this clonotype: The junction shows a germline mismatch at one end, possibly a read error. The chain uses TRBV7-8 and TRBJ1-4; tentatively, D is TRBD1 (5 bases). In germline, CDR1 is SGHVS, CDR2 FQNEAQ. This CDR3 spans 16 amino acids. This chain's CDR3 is CASSRRDFGAYEKRFF. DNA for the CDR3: TGTGCCAGCAGCCGCCGTGATTTCGGGGCTTATGAAAAACGGTTTTTT. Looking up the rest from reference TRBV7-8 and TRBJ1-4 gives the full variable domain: GAGVSQSPRYKVAKRGQDVALRCDPISGHVSLFWYQQALGQGPEFLTYFQNEAQLDKSGLPSDRFFAERPEGSVSTLKIQRTQQEDSAVYLCASSRRDFGAYEKRFFGSGTQLSVL.

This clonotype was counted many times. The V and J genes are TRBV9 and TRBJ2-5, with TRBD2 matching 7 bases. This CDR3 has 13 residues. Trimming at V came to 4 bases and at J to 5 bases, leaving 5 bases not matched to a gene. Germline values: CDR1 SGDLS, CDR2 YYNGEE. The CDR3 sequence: CASSHRGVETQYF. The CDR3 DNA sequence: TGTGCCAGCAGCCACCGGGGGGTGGAGACCCAGTACTTC.